This T cell receptor beta chain was sequenced for a study of beta chain features in type 1 diabetes. General study findings and limits: Fewer junction insertions and more nucleotide deletions appeared in type 1 diabetes patients. In these data, an HLA type influence on TCRB rearrangement remained unresolved.

V lost 4 bases and J lost 0, with 12 bases in between. Per germline, CDR1 GTSNPN and CDR2 SVGIG (reference sequence). This CDR3 has 14 amino acids. This clone turned up a few times. Its matching antigen is unknown. Expressed TCRB transcripts were sequenced because the entire RNA isolate underwent reverse transcription. Data came from immunoSEQ multiplex PCR; TCRdb stores just in-frame clones and leaves some out. The sample consists of approximately 340,000 clones, about 16% of them appearing once. Sequences were obtained from naive CD4+ T cells from blood. The clonotype was recovered from a woman in her late teens or twenties in good health. V usage is TRBV30 and J usage is TRBJ1-1; D gene unclear. This CDR3 reads CAWNGVMMNTEAFF. Here the CDR3 DNA reads TGTGCCTGGAACGGGGTGATGATGAACACTGAAGCTTTCTTT.